Following are 26 T cell receptor beta chains from one sample sequenced in a study of shared clonotypes between healthy human individuals. CD8 cells classed as naive were CD45RO-negative and positively selected for CCR7, excluding terminally differentiated effector memory CD45RA+ cells. The table came from immunoSEQ multiplex PCR; TCRdb's copy has only in-frame clones and leaves some out. Here the sample spans 800,000 or so clones, 90% to 97% being singletons. The sample consisted of naive CD8+ T cells sorted from blood. These receptors all stem from a man aged 25 to 40 in good health.

The CDR3 sequence: CASSVGLAGSTGELFF. The CDR3, as DNA: TGTGCCAGTAGTGTGGGACTAGCGGGGTCCACCGGGGAGCTGTTTTTT. The chain uses TRBV19 and TRBJ2-2; 13 nucleotides agree with TRBD2. The CDR3 runs 16 residues. V shed 5 bases, J shed 4 bases, and the junction held 4 bases outside the gene matches. From germline, CDR1 is LNHDA and CDR2 SQIVND (reference sequence).

This rearrangement joins TRBV19 to TRBJ2-1, with 7 positions matching TRBD1. Germline trimming cut 5 bases from V and 15 bases from J; bases unmatched to any gene: 7. The CDR3 has 11 amino acids. Per the germline V gene, CDR1 is LNHDA and CDR2 is SQIVND (reference sequence). CDR3 DNA: TGTGCCAGTAGTGGACACAGGGGAAGGTTCTTC. This translates into CASSGHRGRFF. The full variable domain, with the rest looked up from reference TRBV19 and TRBJ2-1, is DGGITQSPKYLFRKEGQNVTLSCEQNLNHDAMYWYRQDPGQGLRLIYYSQIVNDFQKGDIAEGYSVSREKKESFPLTVTSAQKNPTAFYLCASSGHRGRFFGPGTRLTVL.

The chain carries TRBV4-3 and TRBJ1-4; 8 positions agree with TRBD1. After removal of 0 bases from V and 8 bases from J, the junction contained 8 bases not matched to a gene. The CDR3 runs 16 residues. The germline V gene encodes CDR1 LGHNA and CDR2 YSLEER. CDR3 loop: CASSQDISDRDEKLFF. CDR3 DNA sequence: TGCGCCAGCAGCCAAGATATTTCGGACAGGGACGAAAAACTGTTTTTT.

This chain connects TRBV28 to TRBJ2-2; TRBD2 is a possible D gene (6 bases). The CDR3 length is 19 residues. Germline V gives CDR1 MDHEN, CDR2 SYDVKM. V was trimmed by 6 bases and J by 5 bases, leaving 28 bases between them. The CDR3 DNA sequence: TGTGCCAGCAGCCCGATACAAATCACGGGAGAAGATAAGACCGGGGAGCTGTTTTTT. As protein: CASSPIQITGEDKTGELFF.

Written as DNA, the CDR3 is TGTGCCAGCAGGGGGGGGCAGGGCACAGATACGCAGTATTTT. Translating it yields CASRGGQGTDTQYF. The chain carries TRBV2 and TRBJ2-3, with D possibly matching TRBD2 (7 bases). This CDR3 is built from 14 residues. V lost 6 bases and J 1 base, leaving 11 bases between the germline ends. The V gene's germline CDR1 is SNHLY and CDR2 FYNNEI.

This rearrangement joins TRBV7-9 to TRBJ2-3, with D uncertain. The CDR3 is 14 residues long. CDR1 and CDR2 from the germline V gene are SEHNR and FQNEAQ (reference sequence). Deletions cut 5 bases from V and 1 base from J, with 10 bases between. CDR3 DNA sequence: TGTGCCAGCAGCCCTACGGACGGCACAGATACGCAGTATTTT. This encodes CASSPTDGTDTQYF.

The gene calls are TRBV19 and TRBJ2-7, with TRBD1 matching 8 bases. V shed 5 bases and J 2 bases; nucleotides not matched to a gene: 5. Looked up from germline, CDR1 is LNHDA and CDR2 is SQIVND (reference sequence). There are 14 residues in the CDR3. CDR3 DNA sequence: TGTGCCAGTAGTCTTTGGGACAGGACCTACGAGCAGTACTTC. This sequence encodes CASSLWDRTYEQYF.

This chain uses TRBV5-1 with TRBJ2-1, with D possibly matching TRBD2 (6 bases). The germline V and J ends were trimmed by 1 base and 7 bases, with 24 bases remaining between them. The CDR3 covers 18 residues. Germline CDR1 reads SGHRS; CDR2 reads YFSETQ. CDR3 amino acids: CASSLSGVDTGRTNEQFF. The CDR3 nucleotides are TGCGCCAGCAGCTTGTCGGGGGTGGACACAGGAAGGACAAATGAGCAGTTCTTC.

This chain connects TRBV7-8 to TRBJ2-2; 9 bases agree with TRBD1. This CDR3 is 21 amino acids long. V lost 1 base and J lost 3; bases outside the gene matches: 18. CDR1 is SGHVS and CDR2 is FQNEAQ in the germline V gene. The DNA of the CDR3 is TGTGCCAGCAGCTTAGGAGAGAGGGACAGGGTACCGGGACGCGACACCGGGGAGCTGTTTTTT. Protein product: CASSLGERDRVPGRDTGELFF.

This clone appeared once. Within the sample, other DNA sequences also encode this same CDR3. The chain couples TRBV28 to TRBJ1-2, with a tentative D call TRBD1 (5 bases). Germline CDR1 MDHEN, CDR2 SYDVKM. The CDR3 spans 12 residues. V lost 6 bases to trimming and J lost 5 bases, with 10 bases between them. The CDR3 sequence is CASRGERYGYTF. The CDR3 DNA reads as TGTGCCAGCAGGGGGGAGCGTTATGGCTACACCTTC.

A word on this clone: Other DNA sequences in this specimen translate into the identical CDR3. This sequence joins TRBV2 and TRBJ2-7; D unresolved. This CDR3 is 11 amino acids long. Between the trimmed V and J ends, which lost 6 bases and 4 bases, there was a span of 7 bases. Germline V lookup: CDR1 SNHLY, CDR2 FYNNEI. In DNA, the CDR3 is TGTGCCAGCAGGGACGCTTACGAGCAGTACTTC. Translated, it gives CASRDAYEQYF.

The chain links TRBV7-9 to TRBJ1-1; D remains ambiguous. CDR3 length: 13 amino acids. Germline-derived CDR1 and CDR2 are SEHNR and FQNEAQ (reference sequence). Trimming took off 0 bases at V and 6 bases at J, with 8 bases between the two ends. The CDR3 DNA reads as TGTGCCAGCAGCTTAGCCATTTTCCCTGAAGCTTTCTTT. Translation: CASSLAIFPEAFF.

J is TRBJ2-1 and V is TRBV5-5; 7 bases agree with TRBD1. Losses at the gene ends were 4 bases for V and 15 bases for J; bases not matched to a gene: 19. The CDR3 extends over 15 amino acids. CDR1 and CDR2 (germline): SGHKS, YYEKEE (reference sequence). CDR3 loop: CASSPPYRGPLWGFF. The CDR3 coding sequence is TGTGCCAGCAGCCCGCCTTACAGGGGTCCTCTTTGGGGGTTCTTC.

This chain uses TRBV7-3 with TRBJ2-1; 14 positions agree with TRBD2. The germline gives CDR1 SGHTA, CDR2 FQGTGA. Trimming at V came to 0 bases and at J to 6 bases, leaving 4 bases not matched to a gene. There are 17 residues in the CDR3. Written as DNA, the CDR3 is TGTGCCAGCAGCTTAACCGGGACTAGCGGGAGTGGCAATGAGCAGTTCTTC. It yields the protein CASSLTGTSGSGNEQFF.

V is TRBV27 and J is TRBJ2-7; 8 positions agree with TRBD2. Germline-derived CDR1 and CDR2 are MNHEY and SMNVEV (reference sequence). V trimming: 5 bases; J trimming: 3 bases; junction bases outside the gene matches: 12. CDR3 size: 16 residues. The CDR3: CASSPSIIAGIYEQYF. The CDR3 DNA reads as TGTGCCAGCAGTCCCTCAATTATAGCGGGGATCTACGAGCAGTACTTC.

The chain recombines TRBV6-5 with TRBJ2-7; TRBD1 matches at 7 bases. This CDR3 has 14 residues. CDR1 is MNHEY, CDR2 SVGAGI, per germline. V was clipped by 6 bases and J by 3 bases; unmatched bases: 8. This chain's CDR3 is CASRSGTANYEQYF. The CDR3 bases are TGTGCCAGCAGGTCCGGGACAGCGAACTACGAGCAGTACTTC.

CDR3 coding DNA: TGTGCCAGCAGCCAGCAGGGGGAAGCTTTCTTT. This codes for CASSQQGEAFF. This sequence joins TRBV7-8 and TRBJ1-1; the D gene is possibly TRBD1 (6 bases). CDR3 length: 11 residues. Germline V gene data show CDR1 as SGHVS and CDR2 as FQNEAQ. V was cut by 5 bases and J by 8 bases, with 9 bases left in between.

This chain connects TRBV11-2 to TRBJ2-3; 8 nucleotides line up with TRBD2. Per germline, CDR1 SGHAT and CDR2 FQNNGV. The CDR3 has 17 amino acids. The V gene end was trimmed by 4 bases and the J gene end by 0 bases; junction bases not matched to a gene: 9. The CDR3 loop is CASSYLVGGVSTDTQYF. In DNA form, the CDR3 reads TGTGCCAGCAGCTACTTGGTCGGGGGGGTCAGCACAGATACGCAGTATTTT.

This chain joins TRBV5-1 and TRBJ1-3; D perhaps matches TRBD1 (5 bases). V lost 0 bases and J 2 bases, leaving 12 bases between the germline ends. The length of the CDR3 is 16 residues. CDR1 is SGHRS, CDR2 YFSETQ, per germline. The CDR3 DNA is TGCGCCAGCAGCTTGGGACAGCGTATTACTGGAAACACCATATATTTT. Protein product: CASSLGQRITGNTIYF.

The rearrangement joins TRBV10-3 to TRBJ2-7, with unresolved D. The CDR3 consists of 13 residues. CDR1 ENHRY and CDR2 SYGVKD come from the germline V gene. The V gene lost 10 bases and the J gene lost 1 base, with 14 bases spanning the gap. CDR3 DNA: TGTGCCAATGGAAACGGTCTTTCCTACGAGCAGTACTTC. Its protein is CANGNGLSYEQYF.

The V call is TRBV28, the J call TRBJ2-6; 8 bases align to TRBD1. V lost 5 bases and J lost 3; bases outside the gene matches: 12. Germline lookup yields CDR1 MDHEN and CDR2 SYDVKM. The CDR3 runs 18 residues. CDR3 nucleotides: TGTGCCAGCAGTCCTTGGACAGGGATCCCCAATGGGGCCAACGTCCTGACTTTC. It specifies CASSPWTGIPNGANVLTF.

Comment on this clone: This sample also contains other DNA sequences that code for the same CDR3. The chain couples TRBV4-1 to TRBJ2-7; TRBD2 agrees at 11 bases. The length of the CDR3 is 15 residues. Trimming took 4 bases from V and 1 from J; bases not matched to a gene: 3. Looked up from germline, CDR1 is MGHRA and CDR2 is YSYEKL. The DNA of the CDR3 is TGCGCCAGCAGCCCCCGACTAGCGGGATCCTACGAGCAGTACTTC. Its translation: CASSPRLAGSYEQYF.

The chain is built from TRBV5-1 and TRBJ2-7; 11 positions match TRBD2. Per germline, CDR1 SGHRS and CDR2 YFSETQ. V shed 6 bases, J shed 2 bases, and the junction held 10 bases outside the gene matches. CDR3 length equals 16 residues. The CDR3 loop is CASTFGVAGGPYEQYF. In nucleotides, the CDR3 is TGCGCCAGCACCTTTGGGGTAGCGGGAGGGCCCTACGAGCAGTACTTC. Variable domain in full (rest from reference TRBV5-1 and TRBJ2-7): KAGVTQTPRYLIKTRGQQVTLSCSPISGHRSVSWYQQTPGQGLQFLFEYFSETQRNKGNFPGRFSGRQFSNSRSEMNVSTLELGDSALYLCASTFGVAGGPYEQYFGPGTRLTVT.

The chain links TRBV7-9 to TRBJ2-7; D not resolved. From germline, CDR1 is SEHNR and CDR2 FQNEAQ (reference sequence). The CDR3 contains 15 residues. Trimming stripped 3 bases from V and 4 bases from J, with 16 bases between. The CDR3 is CASSFPDGSLYEQYF. Here the CDR3 DNA reads TGTGCCAGCAGCTTCCCGGACGGATCTTTGTACGAGCAGTACTTC.

The rearrangement uses TRBV4-1 and TRBJ1-1, with 8 bases matching TRBD1. Germline values: CDR1 MGHRA, CDR2 YSYEKL. CDR3 length: 15 amino acids. V was clipped by 0 bases and J by 4 bases; unmatched bases: 4. CDR3: CASSQDTGGGTEAFF. CDR3 DNA sequence: TGCGCCAGCAGCCAAGATACAGGGGGGGGCACTGAAGCTTTCTTT.

Concerning this clone itself: Other DNA variants within this sample encode the same CDR3. The chain joins TRBV7-9 to TRBJ2-5; D unresolved. The CDR3 is 16 residues long. Germline lookup yields CDR1 SEHNR and CDR2 FQNEAQ (reference sequence). Trimming stripped 4 bases from V and 0 bases from J, with 15 bases between. CDR3 DNA sequence: TGTGCCAGCAGCTCCCCCCGAGACTCAGACCAAGAGACCCAGTACTTC. This sequence encodes CASSSPRDSDQETQYF.